These T cell receptor beta chains were read from a single sample in a study of shared clonotypes between healthy human individuals. Method: immunoSEQ multiplex PCR; TCRdb's copy keeps in-frame clones and lacks some. The table records around 750,000 clones, roughly 70% of them present only once. Sequenced material: memory CD4+ T cells sorted from blood. Receptor source: a woman in her 30s in good health. CDR3s include the opening cysteine and the closing phenylalanine or tryptophan. Fields, in order: V gene, J gene, clone size, CDR3 protein. Clone sizes are given selectively: once, few, many, or a class where the clone is expanded.

>TRBV5-1|TRBJ2-7|-
CASSPGWGSSYEQYF
>TRBV4-2|TRBJ2-3|-
CASSQDMFTDTQYF
>TRBV11-2|TRBJ2-1|many
CASSKGLAETNNEQFF
>TRBV2|TRBJ1-3|-
CASSVQGVSGNTIYF
>TRBV11-2|TRBJ2-7|-
CASSLDPGKGYEQYF
>TRBV6-5|TRBJ1-1|once
CASSGRGQAFF
>TRBV2|TRBJ2-1|-
CASTRRIVGGGNEQFF
>TRBV30|TRBJ1-4|-
CAWKGGVATNEKLFF
>TRBV6-1|TRBJ2-7|-
CASSEGGTGGVEQYF
>TRBV14|TRBJ2-7|-
CASSQALVGEQYF
>TRBV5-1|TRBJ1-2|-
CASSRPRGEEDYGYTF
>TRBV27|TRBJ2-5|-
CASRRLAGGETQYF
>TRBV28|TRBJ1-1|few
CASSLRTGKAFF
>TRBV9|TRBJ1-1|few
CASSVSGTHTEAFF
>TRBV6-6|TRBJ1-1|-
CASSWTGSTEAFF
>TRBV29-1|TRBJ2-3|few
CSVEPIRDEWHFRDTQYF
>TRBV6-1|TRBJ1-1|-
CASIENGNEAFF
>TRBV25-1|TRBJ2-2|once
CASSVSGYKDGELFF
>TRBV11-2|TRBJ2-2|-
CASSLASLSTGELFF
>TRBV29-1|TRBJ2-2|-
CSVPGTSGYTGELFF
>TRBV28|TRBJ2-3|few
CASSLEFGLGGTDTQYF
>TRBV4-1|TRBJ2-7|many
CASSQALYRQRYF
>TRBV5-1|TRBJ2-7|-
CASSLGRLARGLVYEQYF
>TRBV19|TRBJ2-3|-
CASNKRDTDTQYF
>TRBV5-6|TRBJ1-3|once
CASSPRTGGPGNTIYF
>TRBV6-1|TRBJ2-7|many
CASSDSPGQYF
>TRBV28|TRBJ2-3|-
CASSPREYTDTQYF
>TRBV28|TRBJ2-1|-
CASSSTVGWSYNEQFF
>TRBV23-1|TRBJ1-2|-
CASSQSLRTYGYTF
>TRBV19|TRBJ1-1|once
CASSIEGRGTEAFF
>TRBV19|TRBJ1-5|-
CASSILAEWDNQPQHF
>TRBV5-6|TRBJ2-2|-
CASSSGPTGELFF
>TRBV5-1|TRBJ1-2|-
CASAGPPTYGYTF
>TRBV9|TRBJ1-3|-
CASSVTTGGVSGNTIYF
>TRBV2|TRBJ1-2|once
CASSELGQGKDYGYTF
>TRBV18|TRBJ2-7|-
CASSPGPGSEQYF
>TRBV5-1|TRBJ2-1|-
CASSAGGQGPYNEQFF
>TRBV4-2|TRBJ2-1|few
CASSQEAREDNEQFF
>TRBV27|TRBJ2-1|-
CASSPRTSGGNNEQFF
>TRBV7-9|TRBJ1-5|few
CASTWTQAWGGINQPQHF
>TRBV6-1|TRBJ2-5|-
CASSEGTGKETQYF
>TRBV29-1|TRBJ2-5|few
CSAVLASMETQYF
>TRBV25-1|TRBJ2-5|once
CASSSSRETQYF
>TRBV4-1|TRBJ1-3|-
CASSLRITRTGSGNTIYF